The 3 T cell receptor beta chains listed next were all sequenced from one sample in a study of Ad26.COV2.S vaccination and SARS-CoV-2 variants. TCRdb's table, derived via immunoSEQ multiplex PCR, lists solely in-frame clones and lacks some. The table has around 400,000 clones, roughly 90% seen once. Stated treatment: approximately 18 received Ad26.COV2.S at low or high dose, single or two shots; about 5 received placebo; per-sample allocation not given. The samples date from day 63 after the first vaccine or placebo injection. The sample here was peripheral blood, taken in a trial of Ad26.COV2.S vaccine versus placebo. These receptors were obtained from a person between 18 and 65 years old who received the Ad26.COV2.S COVID-19 vaccine or a placebo.

The J gene is TRBJ2-7, the V gene TRBV18; tentative D call: TRBD2 (5 bases). The V gene's germline CDR1 is KGHSH and CDR2 LQKENI. Trimming removed 3 bases from V and 6 bases from J, with 18 bases in between. The CDR3 runs to 15 residues. As DNA, the CDR3 is TGTGCCAGCTCACCCCGGACTGCAGGTTCAACCGAGCAGTACTTC. It codes for CASSPRTAGSTEQYF.

This chain links TRBV2 with TRBJ1-6; tentatively, D is TRBD1 (5 bases). V was shortened by 4 bases and J by 6 bases, with 13 bases between the two germline ends. Germline lookup yields CDR1 SNHLY and CDR2 FYNNEI. The CDR3 loop spans 15 amino acids. The CDR3 sequence: CASSGSLRGNSPLHF. DNA of the CDR3: TGTGCCAGCAGTGGTAGTTTAAGGGGTAATTCACCCCTCCACTTT.

This chain links TRBV11-2 with TRBJ2-6, with D uncertain. Trimming shortened V by 4 bases and J by 0 bases, and 4 bases separated the two germline ends. CDR3 size: 14 residues. Germline V CDR1 and CDR2: SGHAT, FQNNGV. CDR3 in amino acids: CASSWYSGANVLTF. The CDR3 DNA follows: TGTGCCAGCAGCTGGTACTCTGGGGCCAACGTCCTGACTTTC.